Listed below are T cell receptor beta chains from one sample, sequenced in a study of graft-versus-host responses after intestinal transplantation. The assay was immunoSEQ multiplex PCR, and TCRdb's table has in-frame clones only and misses some. The sample carries around 120,000 clones, 90% recorded once. No antigen has been assigned to these receptors. This sample comprised unstimulated CD4+ T cells sorted from spleen or lymph node cells, obtained before intestinal transplant. These receptors were collected from a human donor who received an intestinal transplant. CDR3s include the opening cysteine and the closing phenylalanine or tryptophan.

v_gene,j_gene,CDR3aa
TRBV5-4,TRBJ2-7,CASRLGPSSSYEQYF
TRBV5-6,TRBJ2-7,CASSLGQGHEQYF
TRBV27,TRBJ2-7,CASSRTSGNYEQYF
TRBV7-8,TRBJ2-3,CASSLGRGRVQYSTDTQYF
TRBV10-3,TRBJ1-1,CAISARDTEAFF
TRBV11-1,TRBJ2-7,CASSPRLNEDFHEQYF
TRBV29-1,TRBJ2-3,CSVEGQRDTQYF
TRBV7-3,TRBJ1-4,CASSLDRSEKLFF
TRBV7-9,TRBJ2-2,CASSLGLAGNTGELFF
TRBV10-3,TRBJ1-2,CAIRNPGANYGYTF
TRBV25-1,TRBJ2-3,CASSEYRGNTDTQYF
TRBV6-5,TRBJ2-7,CASRRVSKAYEQYF
TRBV2,TRBJ1-1,CASRETGADTEAFF
TRBV5-1,TRBJ2-3,CASSLGGRWGTDTQYF
TRBV7-2,TRBJ1-1,CASSFSGHFMNTEAFF
TRBV19,TRBJ2-3,CASSIGSGNTDTQYF
TRBV6-1,TRBJ1-1,CASSERTGGITEAFF
TRBV2,TRBJ2-2,CASSIGGAWELFF
TRBV6-1,TRBJ1-4,CASSEPQGFATNEKLFF
TRBV10-3,TRBJ1-1,CAIRDRQTNTEAFF
TRBV30,TRBJ2-7,CAWSKPGLREQYF
TRBV7-2,TRBJ2-1,CASSLQGPAYNEQFF
TRBV5-1,TRBJ1-4,CASSFSRGEKLFF
TRBV7-8,TRBJ2-2,CASSLIGGTGELFF
TRBV7-9,TRBJ1-1,CASSLLSDTEAFF
TRBV27,TRBJ2-3,CASSLRGGEVDTQYF
TRBV6-1,TRBJ2-7,CASSVPSGTGSYEQYF
TRBV6-5,TRBJ1-3,CASSIRRQVGNTIYF
TRBV11-2,TRBJ1-5,CASSLDSGGQNQPQHF
TRBV27,TRBJ2-3,CASISRGDYTDTQYF
TRBV5-6,TRBJ2-5,CASSLMLDNQETQYF
TRBV7-3,TRBJ1-1,CASSLRGGMNTEAFF
TRBV29-1,TRBJ1-1,CSVGIWAMNTEAFF
TRBV5-1,TRBJ2-3,CASSLGEGPSTDTQYF
TRBV13,TRBJ2-7,CASSSRLAGRYEQYF
TRBV18,TRBJ2-1,CASSPGQGGLNEQFF